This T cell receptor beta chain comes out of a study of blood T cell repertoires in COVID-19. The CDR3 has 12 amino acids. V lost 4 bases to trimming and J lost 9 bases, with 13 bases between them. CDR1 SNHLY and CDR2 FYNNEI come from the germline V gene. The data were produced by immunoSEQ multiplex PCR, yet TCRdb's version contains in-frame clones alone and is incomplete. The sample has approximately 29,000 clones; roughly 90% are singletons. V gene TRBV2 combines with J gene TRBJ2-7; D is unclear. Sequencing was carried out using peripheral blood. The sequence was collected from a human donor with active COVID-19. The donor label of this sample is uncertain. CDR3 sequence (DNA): TGTGCCAGCAGTGTTCAGGCGCTGTCGCAGTACTTC. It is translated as CASSVQALSQYF. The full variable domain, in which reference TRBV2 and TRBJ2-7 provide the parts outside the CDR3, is EPEVTQTPSHQVTQMGQEVILRCVPISNHLYFYWYRQILGQKVEFLVSFYNNEISEKSEIFDDQFSVERPDGSNFTLKIRSTKLEDSAMYFCASSVQALSQYFGPGTRLTVT.